Listed below are T cell receptor beta chains from one sample, sequenced in a study of blood T cell repertoires in COVID-19. Produced via immunoSEQ multiplex PCR; TCRdb's table is partial and in-frame only. The data contain 100,000 to 150,000 clones, about 80% of them seen just once; the ten biggest clones take up about an eighth. Input material: peripheral blood. The receptor set was obtained from a man in his 60s with acute or convalescent COVID-19. The CDR3 runs from the conserved cysteine through the conserved F or W. A D gene is named only where the DNA matches it firmly. Where a row states a size, it is once, few, many or the class of an expanded clone; other rows omit it.

size,V,D,J,CDR3,DNA
.,TRBV12-3/TRBV12-4,.,TRBJ1-1,CASSLGGDTEAFF,TGTGCCAGCAGTTTAGGGGGGGACACTGAAGCTTTCTTT
.,TRBV7-8,TRBD2,TRBJ2-7,CASSLGGGAYEQYF,TGTGCCAGCAGCTTAGGCGGGGGTGCCTACGAGCAGTACTTC
.,TRBV3-1/TRBV3-2,TRBD2,TRBJ2-2,CASSQGLAGATGELFF,TGTGCCAGCAGCCAAGGACTAGCGGGAGCCACCGGGGAGCTGTTTTTT
.,TRBV29-1,TRBD2,TRBJ2-7,CSVGGGSVYEQYF,TGCAGCGTCGGAGGCGGGAGTGTCTACGAGCAGTACTTC
.,TRBV3-1/TRBV3-2,.,TRBJ2-2,CASSRGQTGELFF,TGTGCCAGCAGCCGAGGACAGACCGGGGAGCTGTTTTTT
.,TRBV19,TRBD1,TRBJ2-3,CASSIDPYRGSDTQYF,TGTGCCAGTAGTATAGATCCCTACAGGGGTTCAGATACGCAGTATTTT
.,TRBV9,TRBD2,TRBJ2-1,CASSVGGGGTYNEQFF,TGTGCCAGCAGCGTAGGCGGGGGGGGGACCTACAATGAGCAGTTCTTC
.,TRBV2,.,TRBJ2-1,CASSYQTRPGNEQFF,TGTGCCAGCAGTTATCAGACTAGGCCAGGCAATGAGCAGTTCTTC
.,TRBV11-2,TRBD2,TRBJ2-7,CASRLLAGLDEQYF,TGTGCCAGCAGGTTACTAGCGGGATTGGACGAGCAGTACTTC
.,TRBV7-9,.,TRBJ1-5,CASSFEGGTSQHF,TGTGCCAGCAGCTTCGAGGGGGGGACGTCCCAGCATTTT
.,TRBV2,.,TRBJ2-2,CASLNYRGGSGELFF,TGTGCCAGCTTGAATTATCGCGGGGGCTCCGGGGAGCTGTTTTTT
once,TRBV28,TRBD2,TRBJ2-7,CASSSSGTSGRNPYEQYF,TGTGCCAGCAGTTCGTCCGGGACTAGCGGGAGGAACCCCTACGAGCAGTACTTC
.,TRBV9,TRBD1,TRBJ2-3,CASSPQGASLTDTQYF,TGTGCCAGCAGTCCTCAGGGGGCGAGCCTCACAGATACGCAGTATTTT
.,TRBV20-1,TRBD1,TRBJ2-7,CSASVGQGYEQYF,TGCAGTGCTAGTGTGGGACAGGGTTACGAGCAGTACTTC
.,TRBV11-2,TRBD1,TRBJ2-5,CASSYRGGTGSPETQYF,TGTGCCAGCAGCTATAGAGGCGGGACAGGGTCTCCGGAGACCCAGTACTTC
.,TRBV10-1,TRBD1,TRBJ1-1,CASSRDSSNTEAFF,TGCGCCAGCTCCAGGGACAGTTCCAACACTGAAGCTTTCTTT
.,TRBV18,TRBD2,TRBJ2-7,CASSPGLAGSYEQYF,TGTGCCAGCTCACCCGGACTAGCGGGTTCCTACGAGCAGTACTTC
few,TRBV11-2,.,TRBJ2-7,CASSLVGVNYEQYF,TGTGCCAGCAGCCTCGTAGGGGTAAACTACGAGCAGTACTTC
few,TRBV7-3,TRBD2,TRBJ2-1,CASSSHAGLAGGDNEQFF,TGTGCCAGCAGCTCCCACGCGGGACTAGCGGGAGGGGACAATGAGCAGTTCTTC
.,TRBV6-5,TRBD1,TRBJ1-6,CASAGQGTPSPLHF,TGTGCCAGCGCGGGACAGGGGACCCCTTCACCCCTCCACTTT
.,TRBV5-1,TRBD2,TRBJ2-1,CASSLRAGGPLGEQFF,TGCGCCAGCAGCTTAAGAGCGGGAGGGCCCTTGGGTGAGCAGTTCTTC
.,TRBV28,TRBD2,TRBJ2-5,CASSLGASGMETQYF,TGTGCCAGCAGTCTGGGGGCTAGCGGGATGGAGACCCAGTACTTC
.,TRBV19,.,TRBJ1-1,CASSMGRGTEAFF,TGTGCCAGTAGCATGGGCCGGGGAACTGAAGCTTTCTTT